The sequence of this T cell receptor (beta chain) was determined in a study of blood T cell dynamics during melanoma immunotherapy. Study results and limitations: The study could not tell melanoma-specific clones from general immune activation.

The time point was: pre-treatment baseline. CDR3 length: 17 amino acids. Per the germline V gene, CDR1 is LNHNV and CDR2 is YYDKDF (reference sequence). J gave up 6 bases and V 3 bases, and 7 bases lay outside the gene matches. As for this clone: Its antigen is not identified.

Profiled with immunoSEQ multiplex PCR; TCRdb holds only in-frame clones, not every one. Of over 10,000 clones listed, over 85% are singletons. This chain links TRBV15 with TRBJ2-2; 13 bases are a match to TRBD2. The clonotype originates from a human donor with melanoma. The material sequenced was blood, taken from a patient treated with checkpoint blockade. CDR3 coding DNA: TGTGCCACCAGCAGCGGACTAGCGGGAGAATTCGCCGGGGAGCTGTTTTTT. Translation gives CATSSGLAGEFAGELFF.